This T cell receptor (beta chain) is from a study of shared clonotypes between healthy human individuals. Germline-derived CDR1 and CDR2 are SGHNT and YYREEE (reference sequence). The CDR3 is made up of 14 amino acids. Trimming pared 4 bases from V and 2 bases from J, leaving 13 bases between. Scientists sequenced DNA from unsorted PBMC on ten immunoSEQ deep assay plates. Method: immunoSEQ multiplex PCR; TCRdb's copy keeps in-frame clones and lacks some. There are about 470,000 clones in the sample; around 79% occur only once, and about 13% lies in the top ten. The TCR was taken from a woman between 35 and 50 years old in good health. Some clones in this sample may be carry-over from other donors' samples. Material for sequencing was PBMCs. The chain links TRBV5-4 to TRBJ2-7; TRBD1 is a possible D gene (6 bases). CDR3 nucleotide sequence: TGTGCCAGCAGCCCTGCGCAGGGGACCTACGAGCAGTACTTC. Protein: CASSPAQGTYEQYF.